These T cell receptor beta chains were read from a single sample in a study of T cells after yellow fever vaccination. One entry per CDR3 protein results from TCRdb running MiXCR on the 5' RACE reads. Of around 100,000 distinct CDR3 sequences in the sample, approximately 8.4% are singletons; the top ten hold less than 30%. Source: CD8+ T cells sorted from PBMCs, taken 45 days after the yellow fever booster vaccination. The source is a man under 40 who received the YFV17D yellow fever vaccine. Each CDR3 is given with its conserved first and last residue. Each record gives: V gene, D gene, J gene, clone size, CDR3 DNA, CDR3 protein. D genes are given only for firm matches. The size of a clone is reported for some rows only, either as once, few or many, or as a class for expanded clones.

TRBV7-6	TRBD1	TRBJ1-5	many	TGTGCCAGCAGCCATCAGGGGGTAAATCAGCCCCAGCATTTT	CASSHQGVNQPQHF
TRBV7-2	.	TRBJ1-5	few	TGTGCCAGCAGCTTATTCCAGGGCGATCAGCCCCAGCATTTT	CASSLFQGDQPQHF
TRBV7-6	.	TRBJ2-1	many	TGTGCCAGCAGCTGGGGAAATGAGCAGTTCTTC	CASSWGNEQFF
TRBV2	TRBD2	TRBJ2-3	.	TGTACCTGCAGTTCAGTGAGTTTAGCGGGAGTGGTCGCAGATACGCAGTATTTT	CTCSSVSLAGVVADTQYF
TRBV7-2	.	TRBJ2-2	many	TGTGCCAGCAGGGTTGGGGTGGAGCTGTTTTTT	CASRVGVELFF
TRBV29-1	.	TRBJ1-2	many	TGCAGCGTTGACTCTGGGCTAAGGGTCAATGGCTACACCTTC	CSVDSGLRVNGYTF
TRBV6-1	.	TRBJ1-2	many	TGTGCCAGCAGTGAAGCGACGACAGTTGATGGCTACACCTTC	CASSEATTVDGYTF
TRBV28	.	TRBJ2-5	many	TGTGCCACCGGCGGGACAGAGCTTCAAGAGACCCAGTACTTC	CATGGTELQETQYF
TRBV2	.	TRBJ2-7	many	TGTGCCACCCACAGTCAGGATAGCTACGAGCAGTACTTC	CATHSQDSYEQYF
TRBV25-1	.	TRBJ2-3	few	TGTGCCAGTTCTTTACACAGCCTAACAGATACGCAGTATTTT	CASSLHSLTDTQYF
TRBV7-9	.	TRBJ2-2	many	TGTGCCAGCCGGAGGGAAAGCGGGGAGCTGTTTTTT	CASRRESGELFF